One sample yielded the 6 T cell receptor beta chains listed below, sequenced in a study of blood T cell repertoires in COVID-19. Clones were sequenced by immunoSEQ multiplex PCR, and TCRdb holds only the in-frame ones, with some missing. The repertoire holds more than 50,000 clones, 74% seen once, with 28% in the top ten. The sample was peripheral blood. All receptors derive from a woman aged 80 or over with acute or convalescent COVID-19.

The genes are TRBV7-2 and TRBJ2-2; weak D call: TRBD2 (6 bases). V lost 10 bases and J 0 bases, leaving 12 bases between the germline ends. The CDR3 runs to 14 residues. Germline assignment: CDR1 SGHTA and CDR2 FQGNSA. CDR3 DNA sequence: TGTGCCACTCCGACTAGGACGAACACCGGGGAGCTGTTTTTT. Its translation is CATPTRTNTGELFF.

This chain connects TRBV6-6 to TRBJ2-3; the match to TRBD2 covers 8 bases. The CDR3 covers 16 residues. Germline loops: CDR1 MNHNY, CDR2 SVGAGI (reference sequence). With V trimmed by 7 bases and J by 0 bases, 9 bases remained unmatched. The CDR3 spells CASTPSGRASTDTQYF. CDR3 nucleotide sequence: TGTGCCAGCACCCCCTCCGGGAGGGCTAGCACAGATACGCAGTATTTT.

This clone was picked up one time. This sequence joins TRBV11-3 and TRBJ2-2; 8 nucleotides match TRBD2. This CDR3 has 15 residues. Trimming took 4 bases from V and 6 from J; bases not matched to a gene: 7. The germline CDR1 and CDR2 sequences are SGHNT and YENEEA. The CDR3 region is CASSSTGTRAGELFF. The CDR3 DNA follows: TGTGCCAGCAGCTCTACCGGGACTAGAGCCGGGGAGCTGTTTTTT.

The rearrangement links TRBV6-2 or TRBV6-3 to TRBJ1-1; D is possibly TRBD1 (5 bases). Germline CDR1 reads MNHEY; CDR2 reads SVGEGT. The CDR3 consists of 15 residues. V shed 2 bases and J shed 8 bases, with 18 bases lying between them. CDR3 DNA sequence: TGTGCCAGCAGTTACCCCAGCCGCGGGACGTCGGAAGCTTTCTTT. The encoded protein is CASSYPSRGTSEAFF.

This clone was picked up one time. This rearrangement joins TRBV28 to TRBJ1-6; D is possibly TRBD1 (5 bases). Germline V CDR1 and CDR2: MDHEN, SYDVKM. Trimming shortened V by 7 bases and J by 6 bases, and 19 bases separated the two germline ends. CDR3 size: 16 residues. CDR3 residues: CASTKTASSPNSPLHF. The CDR3, as DNA: TGTGCCAGCACCAAGACAGCATCCTCGCCTAATTCACCCCTCCACTTT.

V is TRBV5-1 and J is TRBJ1-2; TRBD1 agrees at 7 bases. The CDR3 runs 14 residues. Germline CDR1 reads SGHRS; CDR2 reads YFSETQ. The junction had 4 bases not matched to a gene; V was cut back by 3 bases and J by 2 bases. CDR3 DNA: TGCGCCAGCAGCTCGGAGGGGGCGAACTATGGCTACACCTTC. Amino acids: CASSSEGANYGYTF.